The 18 T cell receptor beta chains below were found in one sample sequenced in a study of blood T cell repertoires in COVID-19. The assay was immunoSEQ multiplex PCR, and TCRdb's table has in-frame clones only and misses some. In the table there are fewer than 110,000 clones, nearly 85% of which are singletons. What was sequenced was peripheral blood. These receptors came from a human donor in a cohort sampled during active or convalescent COVID-19.

The chain uses TRBV5-4 and TRBJ1-2, with TRBD1 as a possible D gene (5 bases). There are 14 residues in the CDR3. Germline V gene lookup returns CDR1 SGHNT and CDR2 YYREEE (reference sequence). V gave up 0 bases and J gave up 4 bases, with 10 bases separating them. CDR3 protein: CASSLGQGIYGYTF. The CDR3 nucleotides read TGTGCCAGCAGCTTGGGGCAGGGAATCTATGGCTACACCTTC.

The gene calls are TRBV11-3 and TRBJ1-2; no definite D call. In germline, CDR1 is SGHNT, CDR2 YENEEA. Trimming shortened V by 3 bases and J by 4 bases, and 21 bases separated the two germline ends. There are 17 residues in the CDR3. The CDR3 DNA follows: TGTGCCAGCAGCTTGGGCCCTTTATATCGGATGAGCTATGGCTACACCTTC. Protein: CASSLGPLYRMSYGYTF.

The chain joins TRBV16 to TRBJ2-1; 8 positions agree with TRBD2. V was clipped by 4 bases and J by 4 bases; unmatched bases: 3. Germline CDR1 is KGHSY and CDR2 is FQNENV. This CDR3 is built from 14 residues. CDR3 sequence: CASSPGGLYNEQFF. Here the CDR3 DNA reads TGTGCCAGCAGCCCGGGAGGGTTGTACAATGAGCAGTTCTTC.

J is TRBJ1-2 and V is TRBV28; D remains ambiguous. The V end lost 5 bases, the J end lost 6 bases, and 22 bases lay between the germline ends. CDR3 length: 16 residues. Germline V gene lookup returns CDR1 MDHEN and CDR2 SYDVKM. DNA of the CDR3: TGTGCCAGCAGTCCATGGGCGACGTCACGAGTTAATGGCTACACCTTC. This translates into CASSPWATSRVNGYTF.

The chain joins TRBV6-5 to TRBJ1-1; D gene uncertain. The CDR3 is made up of 13 amino acids. Deletions cut 2 bases from V and 4 bases from J, with 8 bases between. CDR1 and CDR2 (germline): MNHEY, SVGAGI. CDR3 region: CASSYHAGTEAFF. Written as DNA, the CDR3 is TGTGCCAGCAGTTACCATGCCGGCACTGAAGCTTTCTTT.

The rearrangement links TRBV25-1 to TRBJ1-1; no firm D call. CDR3 size: 11 residues. Looked up from germline, CDR1 is MGHDK and CDR2 is SYGVNS. V shed 5 bases and J shed 11 bases, with 12 bases lying between them. CDR3 DNA: TGTGCCAGCAGTCTGGGCCGCGGGGCTTTCTTT. It codes for CASSLGRGAFF. Together with reference TRBV25-1 and TRBJ1-1, the CDR3 gives the full variable domain: EADIYQTPRYLVIGTGKKITLECSQTMGHDKMYWYQQDPGMELHLIHYSYGVNSTEKGDLSSESTVSRIRTEHFPLTLESARPSHTSQYLCASSLGRGAFFGQGTRLTVV.

This sequence joins TRBV15 and TRBJ1-1, with 7 bases aligning to TRBD1. This CDR3 spans 17 amino acids. V was clipped by 5 bases and J by 1 base; unmatched bases: 13. Germline CDR1 and CDR2: LNHNV and YYDKDF (reference sequence). CDR3 coding DNA: TGTGCCACCAGCTCGTTCCCCCTGGACAGGACGAACACTGAAGCTTTCTTT. It is translated as CATSSFPLDRTNTEAFF. Drawing the rest from reference TRBV15 and TRBJ1-1, the complete variable domain is DAMVIQNPRYQVTQFGKPVTLSCSQTLNHNVMYWYQQKSSQAPKLLFHYYDKDFNNEADTPDNFQSRRPNTSFCFLDIRSPGLGDTAMYLCATSSFPLDRTNTEAFFGQGTRLTVV.

The V and J genes are TRBV12-5 and TRBJ2-5; 7 bases match TRBD1. Germline V gene data show CDR1 as LGHNT and CDR2 as FRNRAP. The V segment lost 9 bases and the J segment 1 base; nucleotides outside the gene matches: 5. This CDR3 region has 13 residues. DNA for the CDR3: TGTGCTAGCAGTAGGGACAGCCAAGAGACCCAGTACTTC. This encodes CASSRDSQETQYF.

The chain uses TRBV25-1 and TRBJ2-5; 11 nucleotides agree with TRBD1. V trimming: 3 bases; J trimming: 5 bases; junction bases outside the gene matches: 5. There are 15 residues in the CDR3. Looked up from germline, CDR1 is MGHDK and CDR2 is SYGVNS. CDR3 amino acids: CASSEGTGGLETQYF. DNA for the CDR3: TGTGCCAGCAGTGAGGGGACAGGGGGTTTGGAGACCCAGTACTTC.

The gene calls are TRBV29-1 and TRBJ1-1, with a weak D call TRBD1 (5 bases). CDR3 size: 13 residues. V was trimmed by 4 bases and J by 3 bases, leaving 12 bases between them. The germline CDR1 and CDR2 sequences are SQVTM and ANQGSEA. The CDR3 bases are TGCAGCGTTGGGGTCCAGGGCTACACTGAAGCTTTCTTT. Protein sequence: CSVGVQGYTEAFF.

This clone was recorded once. The V call is TRBV5-1, the J call TRBJ2-7, with TRBD1 as a possible D gene (7 bases). The V gene lost 0 bases and the J gene lost 0 bases, with 10 bases spanning the gap. Germline V CDR1 and CDR2: SGHRS, YFSETQ. The CDR3 is 15 residues long. CDR3 nucleotides: TGCGCCAGCAGCTTGGTTCAGGGGGGCTCCTACGAGCAGTACTTC. As protein: CASSLVQGGSYEQYF. The whole variable domain, remainder taken from reference TRBV5-1 and TRBJ2-7, is KAGVTQTPRYLIKTRGQQVTLSCSPISGHRSVSWYQQTPGQGLQFLFEYFSETQRNKGNFPGRFSGRQFSNSRSEMNVSTLELGDSALYLCASSLVQGGSYEQYFGPGTRLTVT.

This chain connects TRBV13 to TRBJ2-5, with D perhaps TRBD1 (5 bases). The germline CDR1 and CDR2 sequences are PRHDT and FYEKMQ (reference sequence). V was pared by 1 base and J by 2 bases, with 11 bases between. This CDR3 has 15 amino acids. The CDR3 loop is CASSLEAGWQETQYF. CDR3 sequence (DNA): TGTGCCAGCAGCTTAGAGGCAGGGTGGCAAGAGACCCAGTACTTC.

The chain is built from TRBV11-2 and TRBJ1-1, with unresolved D. The germline CDR1 and CDR2 sequences are SGHAT and FQNNGV. CDR3 length: 14 residues. Trimming took off 0 bases at V and 1 base at J, with 6 bases between the two ends. The CDR3 reads CASSLDPGNTEAFF. The CDR3, as DNA: TGTGCCAGCAGCTTAGATCCCGGGAACACTGAAGCTTTCTTT.

The rearrangement joins TRBV20-1 to TRBJ2-7; unclear D gene. The CDR3 extends over 9 amino acids. CDR1 and CDR2 from the germline V gene are DFQATT and SNEGSKA (reference sequence). V gave up 7 bases and J gave up 7 bases, with 8 bases separating them. The DNA for the CDR3 is TGCAGTGATCCGACAGAGCAGTACTTC. Amino acids: CSDPTEQYF.

The chain employs TRBV6-4 and TRBJ2-5; no firm D call. Germline V lookup: CDR1 MRHNA, CDR2 SNTAGT. The CDR3 contains 10 residues. V dropped 8 bases and J dropped 2 bases, with 3 bases sitting between them. CDR3: CASPQETQYF. The DNA of the CDR3 is TGTGCCAGCCCTCAAGAGACCCAGTACTTC.

The genes are TRBV7-8 and TRBJ1-2, with D possibly TRBD1 on 6 matching bases. This CDR3 comprises 14 residues. Germline V gives CDR1 SGHVS, CDR2 FQNEAQ. V was pared by 5 bases and J by 5 bases, with 15 bases between. The CDR3 DNA follows: TGTGCCAGCAGCCCCGGGGAGGGGGAATATGGCTACACCTTC. It yields the protein CASSPGEGEYGYTF.

The gene calls are TRBV6-2 or TRBV6-3 and TRBJ1-1; D gene ambiguous. The V gene's germline CDR1 is MNHEY and CDR2 SVGEGT. Trimming cost V 2 bases and J 6 bases, with 10 bases left between them. The CDR3 has 13 amino acids. DNA for the CDR3: TGTGCCAGCAGTTACCCGGGCGGGGCTGAAGCTTTCTTT. This gives the protein CASSYPGGAEAFF.

The J gene is TRBJ2-1, the V gene TRBV13, with 9 bases lining up with TRBD2. V shed 4 bases, J shed 3 bases, and the junction held 10 bases outside the gene matches. This CDR3 spans 17 amino acids. The germline gives CDR1 PRHDT, CDR2 FYEKMQ (reference sequence). CDR3 region: CASSSHSGGVHYNEQFF. CDR3 nucleotide sequence: TGTGCCAGCAGCTCTCATAGCGGGGGCGTCCACTACAATGAGCAGTTCTTC.